These 13 T cell receptor beta chains share one sample of origin, sequenced in a study of radiation and T cells in renal cell carcinoma. Time point defined: baseline pretreatment blood. Treatment: 15 Gy SBRT to primary tumor, nephrectomy 4 weeks later. This table comes from immunoSEQ multiplex PCR, and its TCRdb copy is limited to in-frame clones, with some not included. The sample holds 130,000 to 150,000 clones; around 89% are singletons and the top ten take over 3.5%. Sample: blood, taken from a patient whose treatment included radiotherapy and nephrectomy. The receptors stem from an older woman with renal cell carcinoma.

The J gene is TRBJ2-3, the V gene TRBV11-3; D uncertain. Between the trimmed V and J ends, which lost 3 bases and 5 bases, there was a span of 3 bases. This CDR3 comprises 11 residues. The germline CDR1 and CDR2 sequences are SGHNT and YENEEA. The CDR3, as DNA: TGTGCCAGCAGCTTCTTAGATACGCAGTATTTT. Translating it yields CASSFLDTQYF.

The chain uses TRBV7-2 and TRBJ2-2; 9 bases line up with TRBD1. The CDR3 covers 15 residues. The J segment lost 1 base and the V segment lost 3 bases, leaving 0 bases of the junction unmatched. Germline V gives CDR1 SGHTA, CDR2 FQGNSA. The CDR3, as DNA: TGTGCCAGCAGCTTGACAGGGGGGAACACCGGGGAGCTGTTTTTT. This codes for CASSLTGGNTGELFF.

V gene TRBV5-4 combines with J gene TRBJ1-6; a possible D gene is TRBD1 (6 bases). Trimming pared 4 bases from V and 9 bases from J, leaving 17 bases between. This CDR3 has 15 amino acids. CDR1 and CDR2 from the germline V gene are SGHNT and YYREEE (reference sequence). In DNA, the CDR3 is TGTGCCAGCAGCGGGTGGGCCCTAGGGGGTTCACCCCTCCACTTT. It specifies CASSGWALGGSPLHF.

The V gene is TRBV5-4, the J gene TRBJ1-4, with D possibly being TRBD1 (6 bases). V gave up 1 base and J gave up 5 bases, with 9 bases separating them. This CDR3 contains 14 residues. In germline, CDR1 is SGHNT, CDR2 YYREEE (reference sequence). CDR3 bases: TGTGCCAGCAGCTTGAATACAGGGAATGAAAAACTGTTTTTT. As protein: CASSLNTGNEKLFF.

The chain uses TRBV9 and TRBJ1-1; D unclear. The CDR3 is made up of 14 amino acids. V dropped 4 bases and J dropped 1 base, with 11 bases sitting between them. The germline V gene encodes CDR1 SGDLS and CDR2 YYNGEE. The CDR3 loop is CASSTGRQNTEAFF. In DNA form, the CDR3 reads TGTGCCAGCAGCACCGGACGCCAGAACACTGAAGCTTTCTTT.

The rearrangement links TRBV19 to TRBJ2-3; D is undetermined. Germline loops: CDR1 LNHDA, CDR2 SQIVND (reference sequence). This CDR3 is 13 amino acids long. V lost 3 bases to trimming and J lost 2 bases, with 6 bases between them. The CDR3 region has the DNA TGTGCCAGTAGTATGTGGGACACAGATACGCAGTATTTT. This codes for CASSMWDTDTQYF. Combining the CDR3 with reference TRBV19 and TRBJ2-3 gives the whole variable domain DGGITQSPKYLFRKEGQNVTLSCEQNLNHDAMYWYRQDPGQGLRLIYYSQIVNDFQKGDIAEGYSVSREKKESFPLTVTSAQKNPTAFYLCASSMWDTDTQYFGPGTRLTVL.

The chain is built from TRBV19 and TRBJ1-6; tentative D call: TRBD1 (5 bases). Germline-derived CDR1 and CDR2 are LNHDA and SQIVND (reference sequence). With 5 bases removed from V and 0 bases from J, the gap between germline ends came to 23 bases. The CDR3 is 20 amino acids. CDR3 in DNA: TGTGCCAGTAGTCGGGGGGGAGTGGATCCATCGAGCTCCTATAATTCACCCCTCCACTTT. Its protein is CASSRGGVDPSSSYNSPLHF.

The rearrangement links TRBV14 to TRBJ1-1; unclear D gene. CDR1 is SGHDN, CDR2 FVKESK, per germline. Trimming shortened V by 1 base and J by 1 base, and 10 bases separated the two germline ends. The length of the CDR3 is 15 residues. The CDR3 coding sequence is TGTGCCAGCAGCCAAGGGTTGACGTCGAACACTGAAGCTTTCTTT. It specifies CASSQGLTSNTEAFF.

J is TRBJ1-4 and V is TRBV18, with 12 bases identical to TRBD1. The CDR3 is made up of 18 amino acids. Germline V CDR1 and CDR2: KGHSH, LQKENI. V shed 1 base, J shed 4 bases, and the junction held 7 bases outside the gene matches. The CDR3, as DNA: TGTGCCAGCTCACCACAGGGACAGGGGGCGGCCCTTAATGAAAAACTGTTTTTT. It encodes CASSPQGQGAALNEKLFF.

CDR3 region: CASSISGVPTYEQYF. The CDR3 nucleotides are TGTGCCAGTAGTATTTCCGGGGTCCCAACCTACGAGCAGTACTTC. V gene TRBV19 combines with J gene TRBJ2-7; tentative D call: TRBD2 (5 bases). V was cut by 3 bases and J by 2 bases, with 14 bases left in between. Germline V gene data show CDR1 as LNHDA and CDR2 as SQIVND (reference sequence). The CDR3 runs to 15 residues.

This sequence joins TRBV11-3 and TRBJ2-7, with 9 bases identical to TRBD1. This CDR3 region has 14 residues. J lost 3 bases, V lost 6 bases, and 6 bases had no gene match. Germline CDR1 reads SGHNT; CDR2 reads YENEEA. The CDR3, as DNA: TGTGCCAGCAGGAAGGGGGGACAGGGCTACGAGCAGTACTTC. This codes for CASRKGGQGYEQYF.

The rearrangement uses TRBV11-2 and TRBJ2-1, with D possibly TRBD2 on 5 matching bases. The CDR3 contains 14 residues. Germline CDR1 is SGHAT and CDR2 is FQNNGV. Trimming left V 2 bases short and J 8 bases short, with 13 bases between. CDR3 sequence reads: CASSLRDSPDEQFF. CDR3 nucleotides: TGTGCCAGCAGCTTACGGGATTCCCCGGATGAGCAGTTCTTC.

The DNA of the CDR3 is TGTGCCATCAGCCCCAGGACAGAGTCCTACGAGCAGTACTTC. Translating it yields CAISPRTESYEQYF. V usage is TRBV10-3 and J usage is TRBJ2-7; TRBD1 is a possible D gene (6 bases). V was clipped by 6 bases and J by 1 base, with 13 bases between them. The CDR3 extends over 14 amino acids. Germline V gene lookup returns CDR1 ENHRY and CDR2 SYGVKD.